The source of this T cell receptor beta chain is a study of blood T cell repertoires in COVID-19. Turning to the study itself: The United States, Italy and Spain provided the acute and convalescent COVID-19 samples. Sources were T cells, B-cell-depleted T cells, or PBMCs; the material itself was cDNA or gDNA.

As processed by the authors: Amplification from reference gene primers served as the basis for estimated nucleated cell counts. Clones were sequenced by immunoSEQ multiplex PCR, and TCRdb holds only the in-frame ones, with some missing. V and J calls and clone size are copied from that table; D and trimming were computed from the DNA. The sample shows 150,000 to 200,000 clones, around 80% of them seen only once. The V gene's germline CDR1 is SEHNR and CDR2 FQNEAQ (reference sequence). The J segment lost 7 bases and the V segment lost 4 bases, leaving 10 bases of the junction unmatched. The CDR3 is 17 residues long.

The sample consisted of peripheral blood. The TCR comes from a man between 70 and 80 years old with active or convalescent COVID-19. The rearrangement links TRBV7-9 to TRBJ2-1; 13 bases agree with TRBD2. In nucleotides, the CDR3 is TGTGCCAGCAGCTCTGGACTAGCGGGAGAAATGGGGAATGAGCAGTTCTTC. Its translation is CASSSGLAGEMGNEQFF. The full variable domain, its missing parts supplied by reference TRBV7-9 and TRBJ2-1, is DTGVSQNPRHKITKRGQNVTFRCDPISEHNRLYWYRQTLGQGPEFLTYFQNEAQLEKSRLLSDRFSAERPKGSFSTLEIQRTEQGDSAMYLCASSSGLAGEMGNEQFFGPGTRLTVL.